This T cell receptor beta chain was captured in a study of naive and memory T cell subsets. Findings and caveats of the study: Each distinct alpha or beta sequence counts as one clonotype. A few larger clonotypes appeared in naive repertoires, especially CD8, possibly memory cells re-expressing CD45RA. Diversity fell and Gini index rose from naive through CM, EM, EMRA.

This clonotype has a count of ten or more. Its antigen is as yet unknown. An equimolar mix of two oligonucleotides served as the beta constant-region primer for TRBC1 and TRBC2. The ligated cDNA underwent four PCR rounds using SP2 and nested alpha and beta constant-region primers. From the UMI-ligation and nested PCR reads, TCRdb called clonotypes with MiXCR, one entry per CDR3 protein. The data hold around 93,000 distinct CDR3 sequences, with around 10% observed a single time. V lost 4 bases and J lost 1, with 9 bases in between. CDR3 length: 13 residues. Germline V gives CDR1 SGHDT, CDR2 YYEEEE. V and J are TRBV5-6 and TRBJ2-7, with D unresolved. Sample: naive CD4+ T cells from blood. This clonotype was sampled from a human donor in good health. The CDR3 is CASSLDRSYEQYF. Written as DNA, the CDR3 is TGTGCCAGCAGCCTCGACCGGTCCTACGAGCAGTACTTC.